This T cell receptor (beta chain) comes out of a study of T cells after posttransplantation cyclophosphamide. Study findings and constraints: Recipient CMV seropositivity and CMV reactivation strongly tracked TRB clonality.

In its sample, this clone was seen a few times. Its antigen is unidentified. The protocol was immunoSEQ multiplex PCR, while the TCRdb copy is restricted to in-frame clones and leaves out a portion. Recorded here are 40,000 to 55,000 clones, with no singletons, and the ten leading clones hold about 2.5%. CDR1 and CDR2 from the germline V gene are SGDLS and YYNGEE. This CDR3 has 17 residues. J gave up 5 bases and V 2 bases, and 7 bases lay outside the gene matches. Sequenced input: PBMCs. This receptor was taken from a middle-aged man in good health, CMV-negative, and a related stem cell transplant donor. The V and J genes are TRBV9 and TRBJ1-6; 10 positions agree with TRBD1. The chain's CDR3 is CASSVLSGTGDNSPLHF. The CDR3 coding sequence is TGTGCCAGCAGCGTTCTTTCTGGGACAGGGGATAATTCACCCCTCCACTTT.